This T cell receptor (beta chain) was obtained from a study of shared clonotypes between healthy human individuals. The wider study: Researchers assigned three CD4 naive, three CD4 memory, two CD8 naive and one CD8 memory plate to each donor.

Deep-level running was used for the assay. Genomic DNA belonging to each subset was distributed in equal measure over several immunoSEQ plates. Clones were sequenced by immunoSEQ multiplex PCR, and TCRdb holds only the in-frame ones, with some missing. The table records over 100,000 clones, 68% of them present only once. The CDR3 has 14 amino acids. V lost 1 base to trimming and J lost 5 bases, with 11 bases between them. CDR1 and CDR2 (germline): SEHNR, FQNEAQ (reference sequence). This clone was observed once. The rearrangement uses TRBV7-9 and TRBJ2-5; tentative D call: TRBD2 (5 bases). The sample consisted of memory CD8+ T cells sorted from blood. Subset specified: CD45RO+ cells pooled with CCR7-negative TemRA cells. This receptor was obtained from a woman in her 30s in good health. The CDR3 is CASSLVEGNETQYF. CDR3 coding DNA: TGTGCCAGCAGCTTAGTTGAGGGTAACGAGACCCAGTACTTC.